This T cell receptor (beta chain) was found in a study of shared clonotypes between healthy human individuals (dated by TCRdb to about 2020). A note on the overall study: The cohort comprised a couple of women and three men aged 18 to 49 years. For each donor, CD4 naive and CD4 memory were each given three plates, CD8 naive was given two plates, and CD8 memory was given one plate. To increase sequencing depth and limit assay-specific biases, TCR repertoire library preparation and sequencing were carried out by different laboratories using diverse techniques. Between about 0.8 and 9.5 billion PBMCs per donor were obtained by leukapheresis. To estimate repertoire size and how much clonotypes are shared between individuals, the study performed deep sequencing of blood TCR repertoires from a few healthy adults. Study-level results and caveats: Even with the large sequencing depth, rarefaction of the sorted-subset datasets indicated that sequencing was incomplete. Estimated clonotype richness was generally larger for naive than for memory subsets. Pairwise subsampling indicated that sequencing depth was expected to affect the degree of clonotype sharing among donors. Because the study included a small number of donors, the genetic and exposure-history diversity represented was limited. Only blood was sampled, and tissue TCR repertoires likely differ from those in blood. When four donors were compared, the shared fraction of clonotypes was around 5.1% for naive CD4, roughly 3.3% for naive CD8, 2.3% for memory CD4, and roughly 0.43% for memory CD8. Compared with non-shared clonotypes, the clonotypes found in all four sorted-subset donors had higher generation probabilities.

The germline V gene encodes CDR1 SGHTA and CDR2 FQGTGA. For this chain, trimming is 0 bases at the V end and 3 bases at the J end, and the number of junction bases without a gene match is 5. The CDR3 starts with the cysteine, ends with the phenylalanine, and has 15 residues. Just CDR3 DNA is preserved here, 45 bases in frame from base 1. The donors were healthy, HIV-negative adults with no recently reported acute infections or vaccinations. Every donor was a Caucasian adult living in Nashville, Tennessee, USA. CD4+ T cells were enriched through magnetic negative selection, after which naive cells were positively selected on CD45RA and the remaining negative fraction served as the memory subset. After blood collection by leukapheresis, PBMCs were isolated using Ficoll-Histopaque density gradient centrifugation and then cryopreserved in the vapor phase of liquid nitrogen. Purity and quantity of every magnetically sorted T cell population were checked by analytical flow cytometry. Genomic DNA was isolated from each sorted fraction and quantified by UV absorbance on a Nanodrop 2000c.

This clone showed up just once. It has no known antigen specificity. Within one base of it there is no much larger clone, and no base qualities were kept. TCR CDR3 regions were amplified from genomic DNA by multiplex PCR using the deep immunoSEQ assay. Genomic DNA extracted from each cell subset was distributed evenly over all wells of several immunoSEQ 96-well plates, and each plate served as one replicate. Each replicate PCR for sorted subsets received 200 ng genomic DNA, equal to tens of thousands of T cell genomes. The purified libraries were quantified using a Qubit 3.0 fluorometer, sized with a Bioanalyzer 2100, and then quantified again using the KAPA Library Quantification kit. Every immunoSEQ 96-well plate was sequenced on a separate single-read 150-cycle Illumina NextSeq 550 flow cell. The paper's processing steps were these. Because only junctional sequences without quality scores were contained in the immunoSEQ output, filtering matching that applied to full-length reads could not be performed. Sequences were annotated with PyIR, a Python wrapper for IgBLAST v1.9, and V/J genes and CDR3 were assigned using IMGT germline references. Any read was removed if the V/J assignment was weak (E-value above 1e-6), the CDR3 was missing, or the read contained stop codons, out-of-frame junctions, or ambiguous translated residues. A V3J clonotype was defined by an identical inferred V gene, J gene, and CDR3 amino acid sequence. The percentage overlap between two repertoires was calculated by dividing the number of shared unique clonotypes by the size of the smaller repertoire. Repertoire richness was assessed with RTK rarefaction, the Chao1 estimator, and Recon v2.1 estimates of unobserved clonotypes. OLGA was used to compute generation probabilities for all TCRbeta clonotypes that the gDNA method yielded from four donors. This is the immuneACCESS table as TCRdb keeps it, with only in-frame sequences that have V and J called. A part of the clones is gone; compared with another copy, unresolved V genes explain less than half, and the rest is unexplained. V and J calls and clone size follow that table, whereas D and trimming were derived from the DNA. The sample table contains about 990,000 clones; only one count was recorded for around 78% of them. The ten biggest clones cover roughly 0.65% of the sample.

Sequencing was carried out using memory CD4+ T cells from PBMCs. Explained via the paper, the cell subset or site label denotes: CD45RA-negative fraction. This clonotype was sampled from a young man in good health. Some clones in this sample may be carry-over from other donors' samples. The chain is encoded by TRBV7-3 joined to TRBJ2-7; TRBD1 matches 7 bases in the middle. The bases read TGTGCCAGCAGCTTAACTGGGGGACAGAGCTACGAGCAGTACTTC. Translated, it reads CASSLTGGQSYEQYF.